Below, 9 T cell receptor beta chains from the same sample are listed, as sequenced in a study of cytomegalovirus exposure and HLA in healthy donors. A multiplex PCR was run with 60 Vbeta primers and 13 Jbeta primers. Only in-frame clones appear in the TCRdb table, and some are missing; sequencing was by immunoSEQ multiplex PCR. This sample has 150,000 to 200,000 clones; approximately 80% occur once, and the top ten carry about 4.3%. The source material was PBMCs. The receptors originated from a woman aged 45-60 years in good health and CMV-seropositive.

The chain joins TRBV5-4 to TRBJ2-3, with a weak D call TRBD2 (6 bases). There are 12 residues in the CDR3. The V end lost 7 bases, the J end lost 2 bases, and 8 bases lay between the germline ends. Germline assignment: CDR1 SGHNT and CDR2 YYREEE (reference sequence). For the CDR3, the DNA is TGTGCCAGCCGGGACTCCACAGATACGCAGTATTTT. Protein: CASRDSTDTQYF.

The V and J genes are TRBV15 and TRBJ2-1; D may be TRBD2 (6 bases). V was clipped by 3 bases and J by 3 bases, with 12 bases between them. This CDR3 is 15 amino acids long. Germline V gives CDR1 LNHNV, CDR2 YYDKDF (reference sequence). The CDR3 is CATSSAGTRYNEQFF. The CDR3 coding sequence is TGTGCCACCAGCAGCGCGGGAACCCGCTACAATGAGCAGTTCTTC.

The chain joins TRBV10-3 to TRBJ2-4, with D perhaps TRBD1 (5 bases). Per the germline V gene, CDR1 is ENHRY and CDR2 is SYGVKD. There are 15 residues in the CDR3. Trimming took off 4 bases at V and 1 base at J, with 11 bases between the two ends. The CDR3 bases are TGTGCCATCAGTGTTCAGGGCCCGGCCAAAAACATTCAGTACTTC. This encodes CAISVQGPAKNIQYF.

The chain employs TRBV6-1 and TRBJ1-1, with D perhaps TRBD1 (5 bases). CDR1 is MNHNS and CDR2 is SASEGT in the germline V gene. This CDR3 region has 13 residues. Deletions cut 6 bases from V and 0 bases from J, with 8 bases between. The CDR3: CASRGVLNTEAFF. CDR3 nucleotides: TGTGCCAGCAGAGGGGTTTTGAACACTGAAGCTTTCTTT.

V is TRBV30 and J is TRBJ2-3; D gene ambiguous. There are 14 residues in the CDR3. Germline assignment: CDR1 GTSNPN and CDR2 SVGIG (reference sequence). V lost 2 bases and J 0 bases, leaving 9 bases between the germline ends. CDR3 in amino acids: CAWSPQTSTDTQYF. The CDR3 bases are TGTGCCTGGAGTCCCCAGACTAGCACAGATACGCAGTATTTT.

V is TRBV29-1 and J is TRBJ2-7; D might be TRBD1 (5 bases). This CDR3 contains 13 residues. The V end was cut by 5 bases, the J end by 6 bases, with 17 bases between. Germline CDR1 is SQVTM and CDR2 is ANQGSEA. DNA of the CDR3: TGCAGCGTTTCGTCCCGGACAAGGGCCGAGCAGTACTTC. Its protein product is CSVSSRTRAEQYF.

The chain couples TRBV15 to TRBJ1-6, with D uncertain. Germline lookup yields CDR1 LNHNV and CDR2 YYDKDF (reference sequence). This CDR3 has 13 amino acids. Trimming took 1 base from V and 13 from J, leaving 11 bases between them. As DNA, the CDR3 is TGTGCCACCAGCAGAGCCCCACCCGGGCCCCTCCACTTT. Translated: CATSRAPPGPLHF. The entire variable domain, with the rest obtained from reference TRBV15 and TRBJ1-6, is as follows: DAMVIQNPRYQVTQFGKPVTLSCSQTLNHNVMYWYQQKSSQAPKLLFHYYDKDFNNEADTPDNFQSRRPNTSFCFLDIRSPGLGDTAMYLCATSRAPPGPLHFGNGTRLTVT.

The rearrangement uses TRBV9 and TRBJ2-3, with no clear D. Germline-derived CDR1 and CDR2 are SGDLS and YYNGEE. V shed 1 base and J shed 0 bases, with 9 bases lying between them. This CDR3 region has 15 residues. Written as DNA, the CDR3 is TGTGCCAGCAGCGTATTTGGAGCGAGCACAGATACGCAGTATTTT. Encoded protein: CASSVFGASTDTQYF.

This chain joins TRBV6-6 and TRBJ1-1, with D tentatively TRBD1 (6 bases). The CDR3 has 14 amino acids. Germline V gives CDR1 MNHNY, CDR2 SVGAGI (reference sequence). The germline V and J ends were trimmed by 4 bases and 1 base, with 10 bases remaining between them. The CDR3 DNA reads as TGTGCCAGCAGTTCCGGGGACAAGAACACTGAAGCTTTCTTT. Its protein product is CASSSGDKNTEAFF.